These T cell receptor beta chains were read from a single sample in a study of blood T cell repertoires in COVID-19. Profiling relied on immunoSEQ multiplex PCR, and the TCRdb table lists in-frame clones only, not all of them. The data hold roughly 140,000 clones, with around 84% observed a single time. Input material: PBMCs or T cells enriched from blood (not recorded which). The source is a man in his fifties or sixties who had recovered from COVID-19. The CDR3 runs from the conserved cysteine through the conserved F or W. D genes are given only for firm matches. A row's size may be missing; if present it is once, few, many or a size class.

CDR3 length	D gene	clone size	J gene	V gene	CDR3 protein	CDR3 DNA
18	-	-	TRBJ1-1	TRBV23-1	CASSQPDRGREVNTEAFF	TGCGCCAGCAGTCAACCCGACAGAGGACGAGAGGTTAACACTGAAGCTTTCTTT
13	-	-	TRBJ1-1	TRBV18	CASRGTRNTEAFF	TGTGCCAGCCGGGGGACGAGGAACACTGAAGCTTTCTTT
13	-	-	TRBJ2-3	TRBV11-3	CASSLGQADTQYF	TGTGCCAGCAGCTTAGGACAAGCAGATACGCAGTATTTT
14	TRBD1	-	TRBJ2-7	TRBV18	CASSARQGTYEQYF	TGTGCCAGCTCAGCTAGACAGGGAACCTACGAGCAGTACTTC
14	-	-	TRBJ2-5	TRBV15	CATSRDRLQETQYF	TGTGCCACCAGCAGAGACAGGCTGCAAGAGACCCAGTACTTC
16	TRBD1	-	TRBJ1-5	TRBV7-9	CASSLAPGGSNQPQHF	TGTGCCAGCAGCTTAGCTCCAGGGGGGAGCAATCAGCCCCAGCATTTT
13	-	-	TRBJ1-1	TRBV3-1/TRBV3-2	CASSLTGRTEAFF	TGTGCCAGCAGCCTCACAGGGAGAACTGAAGCTTTCTTT
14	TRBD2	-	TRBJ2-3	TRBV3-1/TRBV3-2	CASSRRGAGDTQYF	TGTGCCAGCAGCCGGCGGGGGGCGGGGGATACGCAGTATTTT
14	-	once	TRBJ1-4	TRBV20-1	CSASLGARGEKLFF	TGCAGTGCTAGTCTAGGGGCAAGGGGTGAAAAACTGTTTTTT
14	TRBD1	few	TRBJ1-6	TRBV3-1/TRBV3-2	CASSRTGANSPLHF	TGTGCCAGCAGCCGGACAGGGGCTAATTCACCCCTCCACTTT
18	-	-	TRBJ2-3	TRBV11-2	CASSLSSATAPSTDTQYF	TGTGCCAGCAGCTTGTCCTCGGCGACAGCCCCTAGCACAGATACGCAGTATTTT
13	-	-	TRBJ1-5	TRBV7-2	CASSEAAVKPQHF	TGTGCCAGCAGTGAGGCTGCGGTCAAACCCCAGCATTTT
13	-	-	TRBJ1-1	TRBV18	CASSRTVNTEAFF	TGTGCCAGCTCAAGGACTGTGAACACTGAAGCTTTCTTT
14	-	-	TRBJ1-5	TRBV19	CASDPGRGNQPQHF	TGTGCCAGCGACCCGGGTCGGGGCAATCAGCCCCAGCATTTT